The T cell receptor beta chain described here comes from a study of vaccination and CD4 T cells after COVID-19. Study summary: Cultures that served as controls received a CEFX pool, an HIV-1 Nef pool, or no peptide. Findings and limits, study-wide: Median about 90% of reactive clones detected in convalescent patients emerged only post-vaccination.

Sequenced with the Oncomine TCR Beta short-read assay was DNA taken from cultured CD4+ T cells. Genomic DNA from cultured CD4+ T cells was extracted. In TCRdb, the PCR reads were re-called with MiXCR into one record per CDR3 protein. This sample has 15,000 or so distinct CDR3 sequences, with roughly 60% found just once. This CDR3 region has 15 residues. J lost 7 bases, V lost 0 bases, and 6 bases had no gene match. Germline V gene data show CDR1 as SGHDT and CDR2 as YYEEEE. Concerning this clonotype itself: Its target is not known.

Treatment denoted: approximately 9-day PBMC culture with coronavirus spike peptide pools or control peptides (ViraFEST assay). Wells that each held 1.8 million or so PBMCs were cultured with 7.5 to 10 IU/ml IL-2 and 10 ug/ml peptide pools. The receptor was isolated from a human donor who had recovered from COVID-19. Source: CD4+ T cells from blood, cultured in vitro, taken after SARS-CoV-2 vaccination. The chain couples TRBV5-6 to TRBJ1-5; 8 bases map to TRBD1. DNA of the CDR3: TGTGCCAGCAGCTTGGCTCAGGGGGCGCAACAGCCCCAGCATTTT. It specifies CASSLAQGAQQPQHF.